A single sample is the source of the 8 T cell receptor beta chains below, sequenced in a study of post-analysis software for immune sequencing data (dated by TCRdb to about 2015). Broad study findings and their caveats: Patients showed significantly higher frequencies than controls for a handful of TRBV segments, among them TRBV5-6, TRBV5-1 and TRBV20-1.

Library generation was performed with PCR. The instrument was an Illumina HiSeq 2500. Unique molecular identifiers were incorporated into TCR beta cDNA libraries to reduce PCR and sequencing biases. Through fastp at Q25 and MiXCR, TCRdb rebuilt clones from the public reads, retaining in-frame beta chains. Identical CDR3 proteins give one entry, which carries the most common genes and DNA. Present in this sample are around 500,000 distinct CDR3 sequences, 34% of which were seen just once. The top ten clones comprise about 5.6% of the sample. Their antigens are not known. The material sequenced was blood. Source of these receptors: a girl aged 2-17 years with multiple sclerosis.

There are many counts of this clonotype. The chain joins TRBV7-2 to TRBJ2-5; D uncertain. This CDR3 is built from 14 residues. Between the trimmed V and J ends, which lost 1 base and 1 base, there was a span of 7 bases. Germline lookup yields CDR1 SGHTA and CDR2 FQGNSA. The CDR3 coding sequence is TGTGCCAGCAGCTTAGGGAGTGGCCAAGAGACCCAGTACTTC. Translating gives CASSLGSGQETQYF.

This clonotype showed up just a few times. The rearrangement uses TRBV20-1 and TRBJ2-2; TRBD2 might be the D (6 bases). Germline V CDR1 and CDR2: DFQATT, SNEGSKA (reference sequence). This CDR3 comprises 12 residues. Trimming pared 6 bases from V and 3 bases from J, leaving 8 bases between. The CDR3 loop reads CSARLDTGELFF. Written as DNA, the CDR3 is TGCAGTGCACGACTAGACACCGGGGAGCTGTTTTTT.

Turning to this clonotype: The junction does not match germline at one end; this may be a read error. As DNA, the CDR3 is TGTGCCACCAGTGAGTCCCCTGGGCAGGGCGAAAGCTCCTACGAGCAGTACTTC. Encoded protein: CATSESPGQGESSYEQYF. This chain connects TRBV10-3 to TRBJ2-7, with a possible D match to TRBD1 (5 bases). Germline V lookup: CDR1 ENHRY, CDR2 SYGVKD. This CDR3 spans 18 amino acids.

The genes are TRBV12-3 or TRBV12-4 and TRBJ2-7; 9 nucleotides line up with TRBD1. J gave up 3 bases and V 2 bases, and 8 bases lay outside the gene matches. The CDR3 is 16 residues long. CDR3 sequence (DNA): TGTGCCAGCAGTTTACTTTTGGGACAGGGAGTCTACGAGCAGTACTTC. Encoded protein: CASSLLLGQGVYEQYF.

This clonotype showed up just a few times. The gene calls are TRBV29-1 and TRBJ1-1; tentative D call: TRBD1 (5 bases). Germline CDR1 is SQVTM and CDR2 is ANQGSEA. Trimming removed 7 bases from V and 6 bases from J, with 15 bases in between. The CDR3 is 12 residues long. The CDR3 DNA reads as TGCAGCGCCTACCCGCAGGGAGCTGAAGCTTTCTTT. Its protein is CSAYPQGAEAFF.

This chain connects TRBV5-5 to TRBJ1-1; D uncertain. The CDR3 sequence is 15 residues long. V shed 0 bases and J shed 4 bases, with 13 bases lying between them. The germline V gene has CDR1 SGHKS and CDR2 YYEKEE (reference sequence). The CDR3: CASSLEGLWSTEAFF. The CDR3 bases are TGTGCCAGCAGCTTGGAGGGTTTGTGGAGCACTGAAGCTTTCTTT.

The gene calls are TRBV27 and TRBJ2-2; D is ambiguous. Germline V gives CDR1 MNHEY, CDR2 SMNVEV (reference sequence). The CDR3 runs to 12 residues. The V end lost 5 bases, the J end lost 6 bases, and 7 bases lay between the germline ends. The CDR3 sequence: CASSLNSGELFF. DNA of the CDR3: TGTGCCAGCAGTCTAAACTCCGGGGAGCTGTTTTTT.

This clonotype came up many times. The chain carries TRBV10-3 and TRBJ2-6; D possibly corresponds to TRBD2 (5 bases). The CDR3 runs 16 residues. The V gene's germline CDR1 is ENHRY and CDR2 SYGVKD. Between the trimmed V and J ends, which lost 4 bases and 0 bases, there was a span of 10 bases. The DNA of the CDR3 is TGTGCCATCAGTGGGAGCGGCCTCTCTGGGGCCAACGTCCTGACTTTC. Its translation: CAISGSGLSGANVLTF.